This T cell receptor (beta chain) derives from a study of control samples from healthy donors and cancer patients. Produced via immunoSEQ multiplex PCR; TCRdb's table is partial and in-frame only. The table records 120,000 or so clones, over 75% of them present only once. The sample taken for sequencing was blood. This TCR derives from a man in his fifties or sixties in good health.

CDR3 bases: TGTGCCAGCAGCCCAGCCGGGGGCCAAAACGAGCAGTACTTC. This translates into CASSPAGGQNEQYF. This sequence joins TRBV7-2 and TRBJ2-7, with D perhaps matching TRBD1 or TRBD2 (6 bases each). This CDR3 comprises 14 residues. Germline CDR1 is SGHTA and CDR2 is FQGNSA. Deletions cut 5 bases from V and 5 bases from J, with 16 bases between.